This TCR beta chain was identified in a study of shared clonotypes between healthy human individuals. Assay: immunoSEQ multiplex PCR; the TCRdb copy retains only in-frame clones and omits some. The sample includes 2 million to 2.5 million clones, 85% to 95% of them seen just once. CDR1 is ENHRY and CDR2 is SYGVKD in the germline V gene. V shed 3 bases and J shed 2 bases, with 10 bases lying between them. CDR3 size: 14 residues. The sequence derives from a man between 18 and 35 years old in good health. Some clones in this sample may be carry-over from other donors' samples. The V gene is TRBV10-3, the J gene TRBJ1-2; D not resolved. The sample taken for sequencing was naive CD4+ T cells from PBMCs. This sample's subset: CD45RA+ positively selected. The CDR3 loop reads CAISESAANYGYTF. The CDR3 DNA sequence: TGTGCCATCAGTGAATCGGCAGCCAACTATGGCTACACCTTC.